Listed below are T cell receptor beta chains from one sample, sequenced in a study of human T cells and chemical hapten exposure. Each CDR3 protein gets one entry after TCRdb re-called the RACE reads with MiXCR. The sample holds about 73,000 distinct CDR3 sequences; approximately 9% are singletons and the top ten take under 3.5%. The starting material was whole blood, obtained in connection with sensitization to the hapten diphenylcyclopropenone (DPC). Source of these receptors: a woman between 50 and 59 years old with alopecia areata. Some clones in this sample may be carry-over from other donors' samples. Each CDR3 is given with its conserved first and last residue. Each record gives: D gene, clone size, J gene, V gene, CDR3 DNA, CDR3 protein. A D gene is named only where the DNA matches it firmly. Where a row states a size, it is once, few, many or the class of an expanded clone; other rows omit it.

NA NA TRBJ1-5 TRBV7-2 TGTGCCAGCAGCTTTGAGGGTTTTAGCAATCAGCCCCAGCATTTT CASSFEGFSNQPQHF
NA few TRBJ1-5 TRBV4-1 TGCGCCAGCAGCCATTTGGTGACCGGGGATCAGCCCCAGCATTTT CASSHLVTGDQPQHF
NA few TRBJ1-1 TRBV11-2 TGTGCCAGCAGCTTAGCTTCGAACACTGAAGCTTTCTTT CASSLASNTEAFF
NA NA TRBJ2-3 TRBV7-7 TGTGCCAGCAGCTCTACGGTTAGGGATACGCAGTATTTT CASSSTVRDTQYF
TRBD2 NA TRBJ2-4 TRBV4-2 TGTGCCAGCAGCCAATTTTTCCCGCCGGGGGAGGGCATTCAGTACTTC CASSQFFPPGEGIQYF
NA NA TRBJ1-6 TRBV5-4 TGTGCCAGCAGCTTGCGGCAGAGCTCCTATAATTCACCCCTCCACTTT CASSLRQSSYNSPLHF
TRBD2 NA TRBJ2-3 TRBV7-3 TGTGCCAGCAGCATAAGCGGGGGGGCCGGAGGTACGCAGTATTTT CASSISGGAGGTQYF
NA NA TRBJ2-3 TRBV7-6 TGTGCCAGCAGCTATCGCCCCCCGACTACTAGCACAGATACGCAGTATTTT CASSYRPPTTSTDTQYF
NA few TRBJ1-2 TRBV20-1 TGCAGTGCTCGGAGGTTCGGGGGCGTCGGCTACACCTTC CSARRFGGVGYTF
NA once TRBJ1-3 TRBV5-1 TGCGCCGGCAGCTTGGAGGCAGGGCGCTCTGGAAACACCATATATTTT CAGSLEAGRSGNTIYF
NA NA TRBJ2-6 TRBV29-1 TGCAGCGTTGCTTTTCAAGGCGGGACGGGCTCTGGGGCCAACGTCCTGACTTTC CSVAFQGGTGSGANVLTF
TRBD2 NA TRBJ2-7 TRBV3-1 TGTGCCAGCAGCCAATTCGCGGGGGTTTACGAGCAGTACTTC CASSQFAGVYEQYF
TRBD2 NA TRBJ2-1 TRBV7-2 TGTGCCATATTCGGGGGGGCCGGGAACAATGAGCAGTTCTTC CAIFGGAGNNEQFF
NA few TRBJ2-1 TRBV3-1 TGTGCCAGCTCGGTCGGGACCGACTACAATGAGCAGTTCTTC CASSVGTDYNEQFF
NA NA TRBJ2-7 TRBV10-3 TGTGCCATCAGTGAGTTCCGCGAGCAGTACTTC CAISEFREQYF
TRBD2 few TRBJ2-4 TRBV10-2 TGCGCCAGCAGTGAGAGCGGGAGGGCCAAAAACATTCAGTACTTC CASSESGRAKNIQYF
NA NA TRBJ1-5 TRBV6-1 TGTGCCAGCAGTGAAACGGGGGTCGATCAGCCCCAGCATTTT CASSETGVDQPQHF
NA NA TRBJ1-5 TRBV29-1 TGCAGCGTCGGGGTGGGGGGAAATCAGCCCCAGCATTTT CSVGVGGNQPQHF
NA few TRBJ1-3 TRBV6-5 TGTGCCAGCAGTTACTCGAGGCGAAGCTCTGGAAACACCATATATTTT CASSYSRRSSGNTIYF
NA NA TRBJ2-1 TRBV7-9 TGTGCCAGCAGCCCTCCATTTCGCAGGGGCAATGAGCAGTTCTTC CASSPPFRRGNEQFF
NA NA TRBJ1-1 TRBV3-1 TGTGCCAGCAGCCAATTCGGGGCGACTGAAGCTTTCTTT CASSQFGATEAFF
TRBD1 few TRBJ1-2 TRBV12-3/TRBV12-4 TGTGCCAGCAGGGGGACAGGGGATGGCTACACCTTC CASRGTGDGYTF
NA NA TRBJ2-2 TRBV29-1 TGCAGCGTTGTACGAGGGGCCGGGGAGCTGTTTTTT CSVVRGAGELFF
NA many TRBJ1-5 TRBV3-1 TGTGCCAGCAGCCAATCTATAGGGCATCAGCCCCAGCATTTT CASSQSIGHQPQHF
NA few TRBJ2-7 TRBV20-1 TGCAGTGCTAGAGGGACTCAGCGGGCCTACGAGCAGTACTTC CSARGTQRAYEQYF
NA NA TRBJ2-4 TRBV20-1 TGCAGTGCTTGGGTACTAGCCAAAAACATTCAGTACTTC CSAWVLAKNIQYF
TRBD2 NA TRBJ2-7 TRBV4-1 TGCGCCAGCAGTAGGGGCGGGGGGGACTCCTACGAGCAGTACTTC CASSRGGGDSYEQYF
TRBD1 many TRBJ1-6 TRBV10-3 TGTGCCATCAGGCCGGGACAGGAGGTTTCACCCCTCCACTTT CAIRPGQEVSPLHF
NA many TRBJ1-2 TRBV10-3 TGTGCCATCTCCGGGGGGTTAGATGGCTACACCTTC CAISGGLDGYTF
NA many TRBJ2-7 TRBV9 TGTGCCAGCAGCAGCGGACGGGACTCCTACGAGCAGTACTTC CASSSGRDSYEQYF
NA NA TRBJ1-5 TRBV9 TGTGCCAGCAGCGTAACAGGGACGAACAATCAGCCCCAGCATTTT CASSVTGTNNQPQHF
NA NA TRBJ1-5 TRBV18 TGTGCCAGCTCACCGAATGGTCAGCCCCAGAATTTT CASSPNGQPQNF
NA few TRBJ2-2 TRBV2 TGTGCCAGCACCATCGAGCTAGCGACCACCGGGGAGCTGTTTTTT CASTIELATTGELFF
NA many TRBJ1-1 TRBV29-1 TGCAGCGCTACAGGGATGAACACTGAAGCTTTCTTT CSATGMNTEAFF
NA NA TRBJ2-7 TRBV29-1 TGCAGCGTGGGCAGGGAAGAGGAGCAGTACTTC CSVGREEEQYF
TRBD1 NA TRBJ1-5 TRBV6-1 TGTGCCAGTAACCCACAGGGGTTCGGTCAGCCCCAGCATTTT CASNPQGFGQPQHF
NA NA TRBJ2-3 TRBV7-2 TGTGTCAGCAGCTCGGAGGGGACGGTGACAGATACGCAGTATTTT CVSSSEGTVTDTQYF
NA NA TRBJ1-4 TRBV7-2 TGTGCCAGCAGCGCCCGCACTTCTAATGAAAAACTGTTTTTT CASSARTSNEKLFF
NA few TRBJ2-1 TRBV7-8 TGTGCCAGCAGCTTAGAGGCTAGCCACTACAATGAGCAGTTCTTC CASSLEASHYNEQFF
TRBD2 NA TRBJ2-2 TRBV20-1 TGCAGTGCTAGACCAGCGGGAGCCACCGGGGAGCTGTTTTTT CSARPAGATGELFF
TRBD1 NA TRBJ1-1 TRBV28 TGTGCCAGCAGTTCCGGACAGGGGATGCGTCGGAACACTGAAGCTTTCTTT CASSSGQGMRRNTEAFF
NA NA TRBJ2-5 TRBV3-1 TGTGCCAGCAGCTCGACTGCGGGACTCCAAGAGACCCAGTACTTC CASSSTAGLQETQYF
NA NA TRBJ2-7 TRBV2 TGTGCCAGCGCCGGGTACGAGCAGTACTTC CASAGYEQYF
NA NA TRBJ2-5 TRBV18 TGTGCCAGCTCACCACCGACAGCCCTTCAGACCCAGTACTTC CASSPPTALQTQYF
TRBD2 NA TRBJ2-3 TRBV7-2 TGTGCCAGCAGCTCCCGAGCGGGAGCCAACACAGATACGCAGTATTTT CASSSRAGANTDTQYF
NA many TRBJ1-5 TRBV6-2/TRBV6-3 TGTGCCAGCAGTCCATCCAACGCGGGGCGACAGCCCCAGCATTTT CASSPSNAGRQPQHF
NA few TRBJ1-5 TRBV6-1 TGTGCCAGCAGTGGGACGAAAAATCAGCCCCAGCATTTT CASSGTKNQPQHF
NA few TRBJ2-7 TRBV27 TGTGCCAGCTCCCATGGCCGACTTACCTACGAGCAGTACTTC CASSHGRLTYEQYF
NA few TRBJ2-1 TRBV28 TGTGCCAGCAGTTTAAAGCTCGTGCCGGGGGGCAACAATGAGCAGTTCTTC CASSLKLVPGGNNEQFF
TRBD2 few TRBJ2-3 TRBV6-5 TGTGCCAGCAGCCACCGCGCGAGCGGGAGAGGAACAGATACGCAGTATTTT CASSHRASGRGTDTQYF
NA NA TRBJ2-4 TRBV5-5 TGTGCCAGCACCGATAAAACAATTCAGTACTTC CASTDKTIQYF
NA many TRBJ2-7 TRBV20-1 TGCAGTGCTAGGCCGCCCTTGGGGACCTACGAGCAGTACTTC CSARPPLGTYEQYF
NA once TRBJ2-1 TRBV4-1 TGCGCCAGTGGGGACTCCGTGATATACAATGAGCAGTTCTTC CASGDSVIYNEQFF
TRBD1 many TRBJ2-7 TRBV15 TGTGCCACCAGCAGCCCGGGACAGGGGGCCCACGAGCAGTACTTC CATSSPGQGAHEQYF
NA NA TRBJ1-5 TRBV6-5 TGTGCCAGCAGCCCCAGGTCGACAGGCGGGAATCAGCCCCAGCATTTT CASSPRSTGGNQPQHF
NA NA TRBJ2-3 TRBV5-4 TGTGCCAGCAGCAGAGGACAGATCACAGATACGCAGTATTTT CASSRGQITDTQYF
NA many TRBJ1-2 TRBV7-8 TGTGCCAGCAGCTTGGACACCGACTATGGCTACACCTTC CASSLDTDYGYTF